Below, 12 T cell receptor beta chains from the same sample are listed, as sequenced in a study of shared clonotypes between healthy human individuals. Assay: immunoSEQ multiplex PCR; the TCRdb copy retains only in-frame clones and omits some. The table lists hundreds of thousands of clones, approximately 79% of them singletons. The specimen sequenced was memory CD4+ T cells sorted from blood. Documented subset: CD45RA-negative fraction. These receptors all stem from a man under 40 in good health.

This clone was recorded a few times. At the DNA level, this CDR3 is encoded by other sequences in the same sample as well. The genes are TRBV11-2 and TRBJ2-1; D is tentatively TRBD1 or TRBD2 (5 bases each). V was clipped by 3 bases and J by 0 bases, with 6 bases between them. CDR1 is SGHAT and CDR2 is FQNNGV in the germline V gene. This CDR3 region has 14 residues. CDR3: CASSFGGSYNEQFF. The CDR3 nucleotides read TGTGCCAGCAGCTTTGGGGGCTCCTACAATGAGCAGTTCTTC.

About this clone: One base away lies a much larger clone, so this may be a sequencing read error. Within the sample, other DNA sequences also encode this same CDR3. This sequence joins TRBV2 and TRBJ2-3; 9 bases match TRBD2. Germline V gene data show CDR1 as SNHLY and CDR2 as FYNNEI. CDR3 length: 15 amino acids. With V trimmed by 5 bases and J by 5 bases, 8 bases remained unmatched. CDR3 coding DNA: TGTGCCAGCAGTCTCCCTAGCGGGACGAAAGATACGCAGTATTTT. Translated, it gives CASSLPSGTKDTQYF.

V and J are TRBV30 and TRBJ2-3; 8 bases fit TRBD2. This CDR3 spans 13 amino acids. CDR1 GTSNPN and CDR2 SVGIG come from the germline V gene (reference sequence). In nucleotides, the CDR3 is TGTGCTACTAGCGGAGGGTACACAGATACGCAGTATTTT. Its translation is CATSGGYTDTQYF.

The count of this clone is one. The rearrangement links TRBV11-2 to TRBJ1-3; the D is unclear. V was trimmed by 3 bases and J by 0 bases, leaving 9 bases between them. The CDR3 covers 15 residues. Germline values: CDR1 SGHAT, CDR2 FQNNGV. CDR3 protein: CASSFGVVSGNTIYF. For the CDR3, the DNA is TGTGCCAGCAGCTTCGGGGTTGTCTCTGGAAACACCATATATTTT.

The rearrangement uses TRBV11-2 and TRBJ2-2; D is undetermined. The CDR3 is 15 amino acids. V lost 1 base to trimming and J lost 0 bases, with 6 bases between them. Germline V CDR1 and CDR2: SGHAT, FQNNGV. CDR3: CASSLGLANTGELFF. CDR3 nucleotides: TGTGCCAGCAGCTTAGGGCTAGCGAACACCGGGGAGCTGTTTTTT.

This clone occurred a few times. This sequence joins TRBV5-3 and TRBJ2-5; D ambiguous. TRBV5-3 is treated as an ORF (open reading frame) with a function not yet certain. This CDR3 has 8 residues. The V end lost 9 bases, the J end lost 5 bases, and 2 bases lay between the germline ends. For the CDR3, the DNA is TGTGCCACGGAGACCCAGTACTTC. Protein product: CATETQYF.

The V and J genes are TRBV5-4 and TRBJ2-3; the match to TRBD2 covers 9 bases. Trimming cost V 9 bases and J 1 base; bases outside gene matches: 9. The CDR3 length is 15 residues. In germline, CDR1 is SGHNT, CDR2 YYREEE (reference sequence). The CDR3 is CATHTGTSRTDTQYF. The CDR3, as DNA: TGTGCCACGCATACCGGGACTAGCCGCACAGATACGCAGTATTTT.

The rearrangement uses TRBV6-5 and TRBJ1-2; the match to TRBD1 covers 7 bases. With V trimmed by 4 bases and J by 3 bases, 8 bases remained unmatched. Looked up from germline, CDR1 is MNHEY and CDR2 is SVGAGI. CDR3 length: 15 amino acids. The CDR3 region has the DNA TGTGCCAGCAGTTCGCAGGGGGGGCGCGACTATGGCTACACCTTC. Its protein is CASSSQGGRDYGYTF.

The chain carries TRBV28 and TRBJ2-3, with TRBD1 matching over 7 bases. The V segment lost 8 bases and the J segment 1 base; nucleotides outside the gene matches: 3. There are 13 residues in the CDR3. The germline CDR1 and CDR2 sequences are MDHEN and SYDVKM. CDR3 DNA: TGTGCCAGCGGGGACAGCCGCACAGATACGCAGTATTTT. Its translation: CASGDSRTDTQYF.

The chain uses TRBV9 and TRBJ1-1; D perhaps matches TRBD1 (6 bases). V was shortened by 0 bases and J by 3 bases, with 15 bases between the two germline ends. The CDR3 loop spans 16 amino acids. CDR1 and CDR2 from the germline V gene are SGDLS and YYNGEE. In DNA, the CDR3 is TGTGCCAGCAGCGTAGCGCCACAGGGATTAGACACTGAAGCTTTCTTT. It is translated as CASSVAPQGLDTEAFF.

Concerning this clone itself: The same CDR3 also results from other DNA sequences found in this sample. V usage is TRBV18 and J usage is TRBJ2-5; D unresolved. Germline V gene lookup returns CDR1 KGHSH and CDR2 LQKENI. V shed 6 bases and J shed 5 bases, with 7 bases lying between them. The CDR3 runs 11 residues. The CDR3 bases are TGTGCCAGCTCCGCGCAGGAGACCCAGTACTTC. It yields the protein CASSAQETQYF. The whole variable domain, filled in from reference TRBV18 and TRBJ2-5, reads NAGVMQNPRHLVRRRGQEARLRCSPMKGHSHVYWYRQLPEEGLKFMVYLQKENIIDESGMPKERFSAEFPKEGPSILRIQQVVRGDSAAYFCASSAQETQYFGPGTRLLVL.

The table lists this clone with a few counts. V gene TRBV18 combines with J gene TRBJ2-1; 13 bases are a match to TRBD2. CDR3 size: 15 residues. The V gene end was trimmed by 4 bases and the J gene end by 6 bases; junction bases not matched to a gene: 3. Germline values: CDR1 KGHSH, CDR2 LQKENI. This chain's CDR3 is CASSLTSGRVNEQFF. CDR3 coding DNA: TGTGCCAGCTCACTCACTAGCGGGAGGGTCAATGAGCAGTTCTTC.